The source of this T cell receptor (beta chain) is a study of breast tumors, draining lymph nodes, adjacent tissues. This clonotype was detected many times. Its antigen is unidentified. Study-level results: The data were judged consistent with most tumor T cells coming from lymph node and expanding in tumor. Tumor TCR diversity was below lymph nodes but above nontumor tissue. Luminal-like breast cancer showed significantly greater tumor-nontumor repertoire similarity than basal-like breast cancer did. Data only fit, rather than demonstrated, lymph node origin of most tumor T cells.

The CDR3 totals 13 residues. From germline, CDR1 is SGHKS and CDR2 YYEKEE (reference sequence). Trimming shortened V by 1 base and J by 3 bases, and 5 bases separated the two germline ends. TCRdb ran MiXCR on the multiplex PCR reads and lists one entry per CDR3 protein. The sample records approximately 210,000 distinct CDR3 sequences, 32% being singletons. Axillary draining lymph nodes of breast cancer patients supplied the node samples. The clonotype was recovered from a female donor with breast cancer. Some clones in this sample may be carry-over from other donors' samples. Source material: axillary lymph node tissue. The chain employs TRBV5-5 and TRBJ1-5, with no clear D. Here the CDR3 DNA reads TGTGCCAGCAGCTTGACCCACAATCAGCCCCAGCATTTT. Its protein is CASSLTHNQPQHF.